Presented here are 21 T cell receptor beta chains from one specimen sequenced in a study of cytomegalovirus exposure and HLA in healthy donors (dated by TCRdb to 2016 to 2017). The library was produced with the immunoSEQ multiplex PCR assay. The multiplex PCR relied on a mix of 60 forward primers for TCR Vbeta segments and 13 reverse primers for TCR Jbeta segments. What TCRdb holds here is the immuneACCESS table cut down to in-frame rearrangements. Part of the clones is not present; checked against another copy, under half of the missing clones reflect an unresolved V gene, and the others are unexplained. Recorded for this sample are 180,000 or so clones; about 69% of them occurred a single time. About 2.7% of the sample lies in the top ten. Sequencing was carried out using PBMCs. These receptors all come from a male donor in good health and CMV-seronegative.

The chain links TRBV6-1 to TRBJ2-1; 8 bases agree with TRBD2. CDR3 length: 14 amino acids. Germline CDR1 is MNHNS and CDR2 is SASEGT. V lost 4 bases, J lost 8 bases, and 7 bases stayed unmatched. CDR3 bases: TGTGCCAGCAGTGGTATAGCGGGAATGGATGAGCAGTTCTTC. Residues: CASSGIAGMDEQFF.

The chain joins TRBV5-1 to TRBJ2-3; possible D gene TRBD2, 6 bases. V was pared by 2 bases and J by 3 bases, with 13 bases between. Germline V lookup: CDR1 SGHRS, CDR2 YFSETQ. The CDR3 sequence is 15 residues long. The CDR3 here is CASSFSGMGTDTQYF. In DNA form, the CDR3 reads TGCGCCAGCAGCTTTAGCGGCATGGGGACAGATACGCAGTATTTT. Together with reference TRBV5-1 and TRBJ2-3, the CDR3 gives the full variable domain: KAGVTQTPRYLIKTRGQQVTLSCSPISGHRSVSWYQQTPGQGLQFLFEYFSETQRNKGNFPGRFSGRQFSNSRSEMNVSTLELGDSALYLCASSFSGMGTDTQYFGPGTRLTVL.

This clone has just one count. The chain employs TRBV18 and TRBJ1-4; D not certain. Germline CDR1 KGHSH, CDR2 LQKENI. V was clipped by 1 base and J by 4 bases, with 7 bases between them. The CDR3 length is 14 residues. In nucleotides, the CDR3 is TGTGCCAGCTCACCACTCTCGGTTAATGAAAAACTGTTTTTT. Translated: CASSPLSVNEKLFF.

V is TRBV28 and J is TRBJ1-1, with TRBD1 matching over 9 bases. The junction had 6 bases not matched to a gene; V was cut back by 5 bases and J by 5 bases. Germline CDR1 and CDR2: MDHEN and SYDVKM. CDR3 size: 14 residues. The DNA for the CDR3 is TGTGCCAGCAGTACCCCCGGGACAGGGACTGAAGCTTTCTTT. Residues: CASSTPGTGTEAFF.

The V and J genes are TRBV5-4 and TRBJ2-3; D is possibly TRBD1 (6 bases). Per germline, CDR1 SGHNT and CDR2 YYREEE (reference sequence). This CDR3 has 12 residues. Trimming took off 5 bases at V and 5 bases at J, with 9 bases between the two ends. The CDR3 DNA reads TGTGCCAGCAGGTTCAGGGGAGATACGCAGTATTTT. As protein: CASRFRGDTQYF.

As DNA, the CDR3 is TGTGCCAGCAGCCAACTTTCGAGCTCTGGAAACACCATATATTTT. Protein: CASSQLSSSGNTIYF. This chain joins TRBV4-2 and TRBJ1-3; D gene uncertain. This CDR3 is built from 15 residues. V shed 2 bases and J shed 0 bases, with 8 bases lying between them. Germline loops: CDR1 LGHNA, CDR2 YNFKEQ.

The CDR3 region is CASSEAWENSPLHF. CDR3 DNA: TGTGCCAGCAGTGAAGCGTGGGAGAATTCACCCCTCCACTTT. The rearrangement uses TRBV6-1 and TRBJ1-6; D not resolved. CDR1 is MNHNS, CDR2 SASEGT, per germline. Trimming pared 0 bases from V and 7 bases from J, leaving 7 bases between. The CDR3 length is 14 residues.

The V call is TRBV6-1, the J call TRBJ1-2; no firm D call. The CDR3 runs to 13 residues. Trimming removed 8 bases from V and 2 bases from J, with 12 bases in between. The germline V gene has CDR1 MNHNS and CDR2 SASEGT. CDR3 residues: CASRVNLNYGYTF. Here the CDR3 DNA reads TGTGCCAGCCGGGTTAATCTCAACTATGGCTACACCTTC.

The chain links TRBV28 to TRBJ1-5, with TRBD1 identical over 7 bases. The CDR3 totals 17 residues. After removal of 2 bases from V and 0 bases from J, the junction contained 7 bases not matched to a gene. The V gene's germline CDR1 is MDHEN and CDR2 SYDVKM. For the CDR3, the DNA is TGTGCCAGCAGTTTAAGTTTCGGGACAGATAGCAATCAGCCCCAGCATTTT. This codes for CASSLSFGTDSNQPQHF.

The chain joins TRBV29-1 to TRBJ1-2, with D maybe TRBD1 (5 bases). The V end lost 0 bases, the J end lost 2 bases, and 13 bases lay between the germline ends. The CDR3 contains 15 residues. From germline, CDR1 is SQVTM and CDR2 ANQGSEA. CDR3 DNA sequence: TGCAGCGTTGAAGATGTGAAGGGGTTCAACTATGGCTACACCTTC. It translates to CSVEDVKGFNYGYTF. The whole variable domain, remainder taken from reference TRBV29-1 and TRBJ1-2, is SAVISQKPSRDICQRGTSLTIQCQVDSQVTMMFWYRQQPGQSLTLIATANQGSEATYESGFVIDKFPISRPNLTFSTLTVSNMSPEDSSIYLCSVEDVKGFNYGYTFGSGTRLTVV.

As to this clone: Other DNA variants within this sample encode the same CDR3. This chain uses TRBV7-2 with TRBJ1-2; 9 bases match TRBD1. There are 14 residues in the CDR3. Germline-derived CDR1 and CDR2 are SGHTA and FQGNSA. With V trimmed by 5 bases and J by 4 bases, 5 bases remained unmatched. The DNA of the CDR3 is TGTGCCAGCAGCCAGCAGGGACAGGGCTATGGCTACACCTTC. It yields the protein CASSQQGQGYGYTF.

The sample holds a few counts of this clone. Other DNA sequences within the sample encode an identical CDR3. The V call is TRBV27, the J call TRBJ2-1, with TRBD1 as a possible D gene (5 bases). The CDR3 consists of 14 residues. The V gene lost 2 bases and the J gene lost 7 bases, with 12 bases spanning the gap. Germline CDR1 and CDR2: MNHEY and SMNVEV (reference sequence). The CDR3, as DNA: TGTGCCAGCAGTTTAGCAGGGTCGTATAATGAGCAGTTCTTC. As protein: CASSLAGSYNEQFF.

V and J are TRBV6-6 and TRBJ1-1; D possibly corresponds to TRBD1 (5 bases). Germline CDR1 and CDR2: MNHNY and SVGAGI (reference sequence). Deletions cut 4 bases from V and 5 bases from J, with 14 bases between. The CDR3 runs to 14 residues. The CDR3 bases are TGTGCCAGCAGTTCGCGGGGGGACGGGACTGAAGCTTTCTTT. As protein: CASSSRGDGTEAFF.

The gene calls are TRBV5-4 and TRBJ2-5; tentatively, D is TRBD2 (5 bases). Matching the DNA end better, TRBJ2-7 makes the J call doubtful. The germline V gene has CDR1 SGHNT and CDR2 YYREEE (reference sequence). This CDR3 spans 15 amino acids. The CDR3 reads CASSLGLSSYYEQYF. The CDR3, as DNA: TGTGCCAGCAGCTTGGGACTATCTAGTTACTACGAGCAGTACTTC.

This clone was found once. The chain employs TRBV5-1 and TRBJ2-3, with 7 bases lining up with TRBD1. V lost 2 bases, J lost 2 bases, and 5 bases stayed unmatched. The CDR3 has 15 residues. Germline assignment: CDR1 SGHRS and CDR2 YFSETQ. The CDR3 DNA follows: TGCGCCAGCAGCTTACAGGGGTATGACACAGATACGCAGTATTTT. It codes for CASSLQGYDTDTQYF.

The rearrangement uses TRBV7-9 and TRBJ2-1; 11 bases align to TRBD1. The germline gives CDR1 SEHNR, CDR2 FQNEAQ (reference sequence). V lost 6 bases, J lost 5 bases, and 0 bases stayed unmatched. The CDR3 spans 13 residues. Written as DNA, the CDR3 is TGTGCCAGCAGGGGACAGGGGGACAATGAGCAGTTCTTC. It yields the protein CASRGQGDNEQFF.

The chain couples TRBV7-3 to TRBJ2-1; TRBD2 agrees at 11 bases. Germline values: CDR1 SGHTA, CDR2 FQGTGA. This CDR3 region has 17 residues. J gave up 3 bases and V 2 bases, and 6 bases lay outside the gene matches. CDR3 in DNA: TGTGCCAGCAGCTTATTTGGGACTAGCGGACTCTACAATGAGCAGTTCTTC. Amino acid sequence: CASSLFGTSGLYNEQFF.

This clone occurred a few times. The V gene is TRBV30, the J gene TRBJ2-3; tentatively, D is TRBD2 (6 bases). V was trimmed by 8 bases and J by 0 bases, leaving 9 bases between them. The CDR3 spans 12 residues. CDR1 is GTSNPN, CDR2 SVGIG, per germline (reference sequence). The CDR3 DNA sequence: TGTGCCCGGGGGATCAGCACAGATACGCAGTATTTT. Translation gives CARGISTDTQYF.

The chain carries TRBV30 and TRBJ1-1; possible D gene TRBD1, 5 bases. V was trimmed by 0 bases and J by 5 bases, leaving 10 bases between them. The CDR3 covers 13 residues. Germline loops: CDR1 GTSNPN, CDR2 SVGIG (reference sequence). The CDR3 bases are TGTGCCTGGAGTGTAGGGGATGGGACTGAAGCTTTCTTT. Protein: CAWSVGDGTEAFF. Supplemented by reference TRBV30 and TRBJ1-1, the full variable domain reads SQTIHQWPATLVQPVGSPLSLECTVEGTSNPNLYWYRQAAGRGLQLLFYSVGIGQISSEVPQNLSASRPQDRQFILSSKKLLLSDSGFYLCAWSVGDGTEAFFGQGTRLTVV.

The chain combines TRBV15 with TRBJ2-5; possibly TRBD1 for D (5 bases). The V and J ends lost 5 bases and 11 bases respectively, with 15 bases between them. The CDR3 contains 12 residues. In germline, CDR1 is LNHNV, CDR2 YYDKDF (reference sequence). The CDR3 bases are TGTGCCACCAGCGCCCGCAGGACAAAGCAGTACTTC. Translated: CATSARRTKQYF.

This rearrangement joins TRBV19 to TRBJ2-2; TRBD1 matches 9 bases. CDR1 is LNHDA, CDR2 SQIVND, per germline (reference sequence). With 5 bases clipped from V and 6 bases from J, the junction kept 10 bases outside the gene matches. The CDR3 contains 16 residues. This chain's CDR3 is CASSPRQGGTPGELFF. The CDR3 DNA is TGTGCCAGTAGTCCCCGACAGGGGGGAACTCCCGGGGAGCTGTTTTTT.